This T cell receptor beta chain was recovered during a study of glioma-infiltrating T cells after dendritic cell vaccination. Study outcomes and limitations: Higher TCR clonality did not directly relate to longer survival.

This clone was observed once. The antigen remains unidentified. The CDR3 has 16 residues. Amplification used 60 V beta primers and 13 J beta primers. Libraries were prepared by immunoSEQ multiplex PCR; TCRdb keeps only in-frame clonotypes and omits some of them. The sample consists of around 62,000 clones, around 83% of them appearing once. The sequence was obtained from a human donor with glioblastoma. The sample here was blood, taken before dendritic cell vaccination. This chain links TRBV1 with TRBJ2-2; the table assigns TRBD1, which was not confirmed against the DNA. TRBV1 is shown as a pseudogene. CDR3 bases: TGCACCAGCAGCCAAGAAGGGGTCTCGAACACCGGGGAGCTGTTTTTT. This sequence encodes CTSSQEGVSNTGELFF.